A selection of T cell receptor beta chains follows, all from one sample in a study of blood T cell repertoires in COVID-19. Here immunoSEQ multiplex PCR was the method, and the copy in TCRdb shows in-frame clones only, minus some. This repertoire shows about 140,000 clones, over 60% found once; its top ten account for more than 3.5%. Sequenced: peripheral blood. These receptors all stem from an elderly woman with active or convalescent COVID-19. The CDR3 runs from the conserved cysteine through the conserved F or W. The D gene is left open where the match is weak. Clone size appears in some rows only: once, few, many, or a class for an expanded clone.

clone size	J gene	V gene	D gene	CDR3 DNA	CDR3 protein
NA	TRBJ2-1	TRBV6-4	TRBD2	TGTGCCCGGTCGGGACTAGCGGGGCCTTTTGGGAATGAGCAGTTCTTC	CARSGLAGPFGNEQFF
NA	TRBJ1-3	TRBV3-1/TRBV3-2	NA	TGTGCCAGCAGCCCGAAGGGTAGGGGATTTCTCTCTGGAAACACCATATATTTT	CASSPKGRGFLSGNTIYF
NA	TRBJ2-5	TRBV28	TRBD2	TGTGCCAGCAGTTTATCGCGGGGGGGCCGGGAGACCCAGTACTTC	CASSLSRGGRETQYF
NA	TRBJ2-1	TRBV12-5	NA	TGTGCTAGTGGTTTCGGGGTTTCTGAGCAGTTCTTC	CASGFGVSEQFF
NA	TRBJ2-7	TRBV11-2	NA	TGTGCCAGCAGCTCCATTCTGACCAGGGGCGAGCAGTACTTC	CASSSILTRGEQYF
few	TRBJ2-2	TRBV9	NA	TGTGCCAGCAGCGTATCTAACACCGGGGAGCTGTTTTTT	CASSVSNTGELFF
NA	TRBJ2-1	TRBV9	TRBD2	TGTGCCAGCAGCGTAGCTTGGACTAGAGACAATGAGCAGTTCTTC	CASSVAWTRDNEQFF
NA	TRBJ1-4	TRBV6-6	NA	TGTGCCAGCAGCCCCACGGGGACTAATGAAAAACTGTTTTTT	CASSPTGTNEKLFF
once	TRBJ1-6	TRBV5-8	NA	TGTGCCAGCAGCTTGTCCCTGGGGGCACGTAATTCACCCCTCCACTTT	CASSLSLGARNSPLHF
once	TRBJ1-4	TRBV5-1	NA	TGCGCCAGCAGAACGGGGACGGGGGGGAATGAAAAACTGTTTTTT	CASRTGTGGNEKLFF
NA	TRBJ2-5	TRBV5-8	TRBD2	TGTGCCAGCAGCTACACTAGCGGGGGGGTCGAAGAGACCCAGTACTTC	CASSYTSGGVEETQYF
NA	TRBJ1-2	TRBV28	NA	TGTGCCAGCAGTCCGATCCGCTGGGCTTACTATGGCTACACCTTC	CASSPIRWAYYGYTF
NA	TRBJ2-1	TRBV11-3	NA	TGTGCCAGCAGCTACAAAAATGAGCAGTTCTTC	CASSYKNEQFF
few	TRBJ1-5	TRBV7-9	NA	TGTGCCAGGAGTGTCCCGGGACATATCAATCAGCCCCAGCATTTT	CARSVPGHINQPQHF
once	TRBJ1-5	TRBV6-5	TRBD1	TGTGCCAGCAGAGGACAGGGGCAGGGCAATCAGCCCCAGCATTTT	CASRGQGQGNQPQHF
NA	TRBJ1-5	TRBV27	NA	TGTGCCAGCCGCCGGGGAAATCAGCCCCAGCATTTT	CASRRGNQPQHF
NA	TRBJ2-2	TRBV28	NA	TGTGCCAGCACCGGTAGCGGGGAGCTGTTTTTT	CASTGSGELFF
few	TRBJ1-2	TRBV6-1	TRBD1	TGTGCCAGCAGTGAATGGGGACAGGGCAGCTACACCTTC	CASSEWGQGSYTF
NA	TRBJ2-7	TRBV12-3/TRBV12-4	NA	TGTGCCAGCAGTTTTGCGGGTCCCTACGAGCAGTACTTC	CASSFAGPYEQYF
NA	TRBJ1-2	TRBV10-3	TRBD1	TGTGCCATCAGTGATGAAGTGACAGGGTTATATGGCTACACCTTC	CAISDEVTGLYGYTF
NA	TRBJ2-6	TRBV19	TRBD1	TGTGCCAGTAGCCCCCGACAGGGGTTGCGAGGGGCCAACGTCCTGACTTTC	CASSPRQGLRGANVLTF
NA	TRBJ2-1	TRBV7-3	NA	TGTGCCAGCAGCTTCCCCTCGGACAATGAGCAGTTCTTC	CASSFPSDNEQFF
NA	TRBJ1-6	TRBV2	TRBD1	TGTGCCAGCATCCGGCGACAGGGAATGGAGTCACCCCTCCACTTT	CASIRRQGMESPLHF
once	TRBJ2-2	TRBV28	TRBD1	TGTGCCAGTAAAGAAGGACAGGCGAGCGGGGAGCTGTTTTTT	CASKEGQASGELFF
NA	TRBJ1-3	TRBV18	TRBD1	TGTGCCAGCTCATCACACCCGGGACAGGACTCTGGAAACACCATATATTTT	CASSSHPGQDSGNTIYF
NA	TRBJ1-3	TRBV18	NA	TGTGCCAGCTCACCCCAGGGAAGCTCTGGAAACACCATATATTTT	CASSPQGSSGNTIYF
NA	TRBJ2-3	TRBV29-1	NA	TGCAGCGCTGATTCAGGGTTGAACACAGATACGCAGTATTTT	CSADSGLNTDTQYF
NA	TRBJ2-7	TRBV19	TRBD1	TGTGCCAGTAAAGTCTCAGCAGGGGGTAGAACCTACGAGCAGTACTTC	CASKVSAGGRTYEQYF